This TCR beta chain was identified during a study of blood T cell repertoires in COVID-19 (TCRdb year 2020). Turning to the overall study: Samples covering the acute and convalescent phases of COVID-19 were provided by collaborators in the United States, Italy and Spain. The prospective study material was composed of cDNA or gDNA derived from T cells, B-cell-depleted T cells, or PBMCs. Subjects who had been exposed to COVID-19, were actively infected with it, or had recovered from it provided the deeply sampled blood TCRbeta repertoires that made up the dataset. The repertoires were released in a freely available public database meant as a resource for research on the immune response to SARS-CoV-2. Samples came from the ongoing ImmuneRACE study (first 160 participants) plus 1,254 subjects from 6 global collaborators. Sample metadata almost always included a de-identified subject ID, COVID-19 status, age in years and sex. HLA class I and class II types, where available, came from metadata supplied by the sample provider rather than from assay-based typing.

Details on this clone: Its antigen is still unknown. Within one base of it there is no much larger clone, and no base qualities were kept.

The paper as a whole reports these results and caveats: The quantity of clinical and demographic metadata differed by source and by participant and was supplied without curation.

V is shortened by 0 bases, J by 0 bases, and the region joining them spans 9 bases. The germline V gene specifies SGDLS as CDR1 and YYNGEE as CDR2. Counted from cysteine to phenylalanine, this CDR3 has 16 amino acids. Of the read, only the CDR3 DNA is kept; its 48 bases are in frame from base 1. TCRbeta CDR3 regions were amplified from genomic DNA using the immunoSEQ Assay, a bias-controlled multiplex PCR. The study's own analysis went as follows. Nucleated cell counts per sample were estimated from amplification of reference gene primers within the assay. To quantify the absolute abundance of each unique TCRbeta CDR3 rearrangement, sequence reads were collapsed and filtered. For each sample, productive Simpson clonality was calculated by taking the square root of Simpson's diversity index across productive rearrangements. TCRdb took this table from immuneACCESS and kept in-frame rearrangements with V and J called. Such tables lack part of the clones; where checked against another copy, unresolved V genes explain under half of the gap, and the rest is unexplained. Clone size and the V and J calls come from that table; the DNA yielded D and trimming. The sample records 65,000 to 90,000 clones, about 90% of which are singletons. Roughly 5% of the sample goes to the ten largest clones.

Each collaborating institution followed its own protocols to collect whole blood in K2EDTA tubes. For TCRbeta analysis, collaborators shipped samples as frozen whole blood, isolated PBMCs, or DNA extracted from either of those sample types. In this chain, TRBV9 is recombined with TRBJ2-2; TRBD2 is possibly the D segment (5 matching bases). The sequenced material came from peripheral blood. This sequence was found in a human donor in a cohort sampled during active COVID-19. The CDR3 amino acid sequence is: CASSVAGFPNTGELFF. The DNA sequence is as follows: TGTGCCAGCAGCGTAGCGGGGTTTCCGAACACCGGGGAGCTGTTTTTT.